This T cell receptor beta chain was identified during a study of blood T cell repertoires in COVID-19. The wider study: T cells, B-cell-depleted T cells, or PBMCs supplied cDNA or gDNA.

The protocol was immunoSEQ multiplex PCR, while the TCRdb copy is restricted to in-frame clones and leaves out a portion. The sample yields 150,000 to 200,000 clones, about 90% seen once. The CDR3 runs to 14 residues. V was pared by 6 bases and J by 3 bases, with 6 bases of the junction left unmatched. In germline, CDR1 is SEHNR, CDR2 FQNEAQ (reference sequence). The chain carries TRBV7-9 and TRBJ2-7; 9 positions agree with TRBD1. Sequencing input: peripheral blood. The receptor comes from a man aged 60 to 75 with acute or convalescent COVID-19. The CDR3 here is CASRGQGVDYEQYF. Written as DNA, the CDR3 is TGTGCCAGCAGGGGACAGGGTGTTGACTACGAGCAGTACTTC.